This T cell receptor (beta chain) was sequenced in a study of early T cells in non-severe SARS-CoV-2 infection. Study background: The chains were unpaired, and the sequenced material was bulk RNA from unsorted whole blood.

Findings and limits, study-wide: Anti-spike CD8 responses were favored in VDJdb matching, and private and CD4 specificities were missed.

Individual cDNA molecules were tagged with unique molecular identifiers, the study reported. TCRdb fed the 5' RACE reads into MiXCR, producing one record per CDR3 protein. The data hold about 36,000 distinct CDR3 sequences, with 8.5% to 10% observed a single time. The V gene lost 6 bases and the J gene lost 1 base, with 12 bases spanning the gap. Germline lookup yields CDR1 SGHNT and CDR2 YYREEE (reference sequence). This CDR3 region has 14 residues. This clonotype occurred many times. Its target is not known. The V gene is TRBV5-4, the J gene TRBJ2-3; possibly TRBD2 for D (5 bases). Sequencing was carried out using whole blood. The clonotype originates from an adult who was a healthcare worker with PCR-confirmed SARS-CoV-2 infection or an uninfected control (not recorded which). CDR3 sequence (DNA): TGTGCCAGCACCCCTAGCCGACGCACAGATACGCAGTATTTT. The encoded protein is CASTPSRRTDTQYF.